Listed below are T cell receptor beta chains from one sample, sequenced in a study of blood T cell dynamics during melanoma immunotherapy. The method was immunoSEQ multiplex PCR; TCRdb's version includes in-frame clones alone and lacks a portion of them. Here the sample spans roughly 14,000 clones, 85% to 90% being singletons. The sequences come from blood, collected from a patient treated with checkpoint blockade. The receptors shown here come from a human donor with melanoma. The CDR3 runs from the conserved cysteine through the conserved F or W. A D gene is named only where the DNA matches it firmly. Some rows have no size entry. The others give once, few or many, or a class for an expanded clone.

J: TRBJ1-2; size: NA; V: TRBV9; D: NA; CDR3: CASSVTGTPNYGYTF; DNA: TGTGCCAGCAGCGTAACAGGGACCCCTAACTATGGCTACACCTTC
J: TRBJ1-1; size: NA; V: TRBV6-1; D: NA; CDR3: CASSERGTEAFF; DNA: TGTGCCAGCAGTGAAAGAGGGACTGAAGCTTTCTTT
J: TRBJ1-3; size: few; V: TRBV6-1; D: NA; CDR3: CASSEAGRGNTIYF; DNA: TGTGCCAGCAGTGAAGCCGGCAGGGGAAACACCATATATTTT
J: TRBJ1-5; size: few; V: TRBV6-1; D: NA; CDR3: CASTVTGIGNQPQHF; DNA: TGTGCCAGCACCGTAACAGGGATAGGCAATCAGCCCCAGCATTTT
J: TRBJ1-2; size: NA; V: TRBV5-5; D: NA; CDR3: CASSSDSNYGYTF; DNA: TGTGCCAGCAGCTCAGACAGCAACTATGGCTACACCTTC
J: TRBJ1-5; size: few; V: TRBV2; D: TRBD1; CDR3: CASREGTEDQPQHF; DNA: TGTGCCAGCAGAGAAGGGACAGAGGATCAGCCCCAGCATTTT
J: TRBJ2-5; size: once; V: TRBV6-6; D: TRBD1; CDR3: CASSYSIAGGRETQYF; DNA: TGTGCCAGCAGTTACTCGATTGCAGGGGGCAGGGAGACCCAGTACTTC
J: TRBJ1-2; size: once; V: TRBV18; D: NA; CDR3: CASSPNENYGYTF; DNA: TGTGCCAGCTCACCGAACGAAAACTATGGCTACACCTTC
J: TRBJ2-7; size: NA; V: TRBV7-2; D: TRBD1; CDR3: CASSPTPDRDEQYF; DNA: TGTGCCAGCAGCCCGACGCCGGACAGGGACGAGCAGTACTTC
J: TRBJ1-4; size: NA; V: TRBV7-9; D: TRBD1; CDR3: CASSLAQSGTGQGKLFF; DNA: TGTGCCAGCAGCTTAGCACAATCCGGGACAGGTCAGGGAAAACTGTTTTTT
J: TRBJ1-4; size: once; V: TRBV6-6; D: NA; CDR3: CASSLTGGMSNEKLFF; DNA: TGTGCCAGCAGTCTGACCGGGGGGATGTCTAATGAAAAACTGTTTTTT
J: TRBJ1-4; size: NA; V: TRBV19; D: TRBD1; CDR3: CASSRTGRDEKLFF; DNA: TGTGCCAGTAGTCGGACAGGGCGGGATGAAAAACTGTTTTTT
J: TRBJ1-1; size: NA; V: TRBV2; D: NA; CDR3: CASEQGEGTEAFF; DNA: TGTGCCAGCGAACAGGGAGAGGGCACTGAAGCTTTCTTT
J: TRBJ2-5; size: NA; V: TRBV7-2; D: NA; CDR3: CASSPSRAGAETQYF; DNA: TGTGCCAGCAGCCCCTCTCGGGCAGGGGCAGAGACCCAGTACTTC
J: TRBJ2-3; size: NA; V: TRBV7-9; D: NA; CDR3: CASSVGTAGAYTQYF; DNA: TGTGCCAGCAGCGTCGGCACTGCGGGGGCGTATACGCAGTATTTT
J: TRBJ2-1; size: NA; V: TRBV5-1; D: TRBD1; CDR3: CASSAGAGGGSYNEQFF; DNA: TGCGCCAGCAGCGCCGGGGCAGGGGGCGGCTCCTACAATGAGCAGTTCTTC
J: TRBJ1-6; size: NA; V: TRBV11-2; D: NA; CDR3: CASSRSTRLLNSPLHF; DNA: TGTGCCAGCAGCCGGTCCACAAGACTGCTAAATTCACCCCTCCACTTT
J: TRBJ2-3; size: NA; V: TRBV11-1; D: TRBD2; CDR3: CASSSSGTSAFTDTQYF; DNA: TGTGCCAGCAGCTCCTCCGGGACTAGCGCCTTCACAGATACGCAGTATTTT
J: TRBJ1-1; size: NA; V: TRBV4-3; D: TRBD1; CDR3: CASSQDGRGAEAFF; DNA: TGCGCCAGCAGCCAAGATGGCAGGGGGGCTGAAGCTTTCTTT
J: TRBJ1-1; size: NA; V: TRBV10-2; D: NA; CDR3: CASSPDFNTEAFF; DNA: TGCGCCAGCAGTCCGGACTTCAACACTGAAGCTTTCTTT
J: TRBJ1-6; size: few; V: TRBV4-3; D: NA; CDR3: CASSLQAQGNSPLHF; DNA: TGCGCCAGCAGCCTTCAAGCGCAGGGGAATTCACCCCTCCACTTT
J: TRBJ1-2; size: NA; V: TRBV2; D: NA; CDR3: CASSVSRQANYGYTF; DNA: TGTGCCAGCAGTGTTTCTCGGCAAGCTAACTATGGCTACACCTTC
J: TRBJ2-5; size: NA; V: TRBV10-3; D: NA; CDR3: CAINEAAGETQYF; DNA: TGTGCCATCAACGAGGCCGCCGGAGAGACCCAGTACTTC
J: TRBJ1-2; size: once; V: TRBV5-1; D: TRBD1; CDR3: CASSFRDSGRYTF; DNA: TGCGCCAGCAGCTTCCGGGACAGCGGGCGCTACACCTTC
J: TRBJ2-3; size: few; V: TRBV5-4; D: NA; CDR3: CASSSSGFDTQYF; DNA: TGTGCCAGCAGCTCCTCGGGGTTCGATACGCAGTATTTT
J: TRBJ1-3; size: NA; V: TRBV7-2; D: NA; CDR3: CASSLIGSALSGNTIYF; DNA: TGTGCCAGCAGCTTAATCGGCAGTGCCCTCTCTGGAAACACCATATATTTT
J: TRBJ2-2; size: NA; V: TRBV6-6; D: NA; CDR3: CASKPALTNTGELFF; DNA: TGTGCCAGCAAGCCGGCCTTAACGAACACCGGGGAGCTGTTTTTT